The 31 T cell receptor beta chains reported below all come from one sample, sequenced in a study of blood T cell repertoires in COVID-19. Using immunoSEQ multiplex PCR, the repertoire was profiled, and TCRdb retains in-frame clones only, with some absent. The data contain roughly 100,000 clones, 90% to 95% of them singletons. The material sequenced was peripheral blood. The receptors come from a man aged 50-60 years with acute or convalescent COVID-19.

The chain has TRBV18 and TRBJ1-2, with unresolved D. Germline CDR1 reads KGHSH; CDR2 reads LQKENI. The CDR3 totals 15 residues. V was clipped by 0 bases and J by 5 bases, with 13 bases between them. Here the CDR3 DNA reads TGTGCCAGCTCACCACCCCAGCTGGGCCCATATGGCTACACCTTC. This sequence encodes CASSPPQLGPYGYTF.

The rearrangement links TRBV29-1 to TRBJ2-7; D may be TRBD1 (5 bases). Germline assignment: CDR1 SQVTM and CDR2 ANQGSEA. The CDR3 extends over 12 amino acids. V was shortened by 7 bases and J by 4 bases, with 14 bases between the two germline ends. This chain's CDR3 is CSATRQGYEQYF. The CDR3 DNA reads TGCAGCGCCACGCGTCAGGGTTACGAGCAGTACTTC.

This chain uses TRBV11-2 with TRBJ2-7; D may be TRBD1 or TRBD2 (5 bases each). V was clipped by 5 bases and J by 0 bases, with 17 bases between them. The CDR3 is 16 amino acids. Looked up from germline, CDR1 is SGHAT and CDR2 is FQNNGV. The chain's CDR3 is CASSLALGHTSYEQYF. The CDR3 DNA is TGTGCCAGCAGCCTAGCCCTCGGACACACCTCCTACGAGCAGTACTTC.

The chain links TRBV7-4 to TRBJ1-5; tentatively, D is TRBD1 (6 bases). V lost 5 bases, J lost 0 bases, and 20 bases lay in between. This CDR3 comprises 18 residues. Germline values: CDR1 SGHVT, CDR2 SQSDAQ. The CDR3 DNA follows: TGTGCCAGCAGCGAGGGTGGCAGGGGCGAATATAGCAATCAGCCCCAGCATTTT. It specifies CASSEGGRGEYSNQPQHF.

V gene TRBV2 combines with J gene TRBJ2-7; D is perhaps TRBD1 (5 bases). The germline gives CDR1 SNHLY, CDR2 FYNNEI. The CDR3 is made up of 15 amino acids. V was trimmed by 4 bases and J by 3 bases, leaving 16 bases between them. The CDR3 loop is CASSAASAGNYEQYF. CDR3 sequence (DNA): TGTGCCAGCAGTGCGGCCTCAGCAGGGAACTACGAGCAGTACTTC.

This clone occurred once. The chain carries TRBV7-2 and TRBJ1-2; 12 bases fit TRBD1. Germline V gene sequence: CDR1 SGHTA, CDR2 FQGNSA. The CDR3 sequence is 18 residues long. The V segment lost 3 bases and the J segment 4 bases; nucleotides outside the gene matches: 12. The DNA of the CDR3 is TGTGCCAGCAGCTTCGGGTGGGACAGGGGGCCTGCTGGCTATGGCTACACCTTC. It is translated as CASSFGWDRGPAGYGYTF.

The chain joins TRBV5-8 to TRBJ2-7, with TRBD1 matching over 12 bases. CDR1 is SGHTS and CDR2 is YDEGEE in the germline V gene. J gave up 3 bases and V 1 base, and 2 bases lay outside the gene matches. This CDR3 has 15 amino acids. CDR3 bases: TGTGCCAGCAGCTTGTGGGACAGGGGGCTCTACGAGCAGTACTTC. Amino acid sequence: CASSLWDRGLYEQYF.

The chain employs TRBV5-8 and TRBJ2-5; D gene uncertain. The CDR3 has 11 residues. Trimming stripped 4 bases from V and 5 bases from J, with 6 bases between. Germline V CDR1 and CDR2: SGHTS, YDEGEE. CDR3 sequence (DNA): TGTGCCAGCAGCGTTCGGGAGACCCAGTACTTC. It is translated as CASSVRETQYF.

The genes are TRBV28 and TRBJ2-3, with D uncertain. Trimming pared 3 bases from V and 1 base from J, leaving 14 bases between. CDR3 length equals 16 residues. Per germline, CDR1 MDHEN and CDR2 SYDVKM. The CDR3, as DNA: TGTGCCAGCAGTTTTTTTTGGGCCGCCCGCACAGATACGCAGTATTTT. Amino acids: CASSFFWAARTDTQYF.

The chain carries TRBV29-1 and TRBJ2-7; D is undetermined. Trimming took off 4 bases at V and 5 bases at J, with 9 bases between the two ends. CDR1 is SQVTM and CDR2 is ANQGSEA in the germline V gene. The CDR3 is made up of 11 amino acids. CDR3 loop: CSVGLGNEQYF. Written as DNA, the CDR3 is TGCAGCGTTGGTTTGGGCAACGAGCAGTACTTC.

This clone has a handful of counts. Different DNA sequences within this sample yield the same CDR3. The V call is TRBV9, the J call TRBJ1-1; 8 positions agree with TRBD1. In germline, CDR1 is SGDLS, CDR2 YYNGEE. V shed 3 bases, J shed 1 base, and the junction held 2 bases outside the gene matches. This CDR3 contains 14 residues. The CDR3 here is CASSGGTGNTEAFF. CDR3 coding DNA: TGTGCCAGCAGCGGAGGGACAGGGAACACTGAAGCTTTCTTT.

CDR3 region: CAAGTGYYEQYF. As DNA, the CDR3 is TGCGCCGCAGGCACAGGGTACTACGAGCAGTACTTC. The chain carries TRBV10-2 and TRBJ2-7, with D perhaps TRBD1 (6 bases). CDR1 WSHSY and CDR2 SAAADI come from the germline V gene. V dropped 11 bases and J dropped 3 bases, with 14 bases sitting between them. The CDR3 is 12 amino acids.

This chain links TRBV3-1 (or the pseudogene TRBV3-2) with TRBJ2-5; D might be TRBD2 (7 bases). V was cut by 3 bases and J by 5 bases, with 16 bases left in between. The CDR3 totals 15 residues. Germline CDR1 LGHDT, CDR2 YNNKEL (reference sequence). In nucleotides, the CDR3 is TGTGCCAGCAGCCATCGGGGGGCCCGGGAGGAGACCCAGTACTTC. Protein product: CASSHRGAREETQYF.

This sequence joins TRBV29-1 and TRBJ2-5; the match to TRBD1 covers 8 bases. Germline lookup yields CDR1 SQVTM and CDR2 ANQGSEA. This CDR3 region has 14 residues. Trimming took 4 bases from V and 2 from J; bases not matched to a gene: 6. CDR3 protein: CSVAGGTGQETQYF. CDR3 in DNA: TGCAGCGTTGCGGGCGGGACAGGACAAGAGACCCAGTACTTC.

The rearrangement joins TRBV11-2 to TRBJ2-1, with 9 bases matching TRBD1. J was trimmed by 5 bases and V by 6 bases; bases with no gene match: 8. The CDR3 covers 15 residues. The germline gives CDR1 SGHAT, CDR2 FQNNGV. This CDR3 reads CASSSGDRVDNEQFF. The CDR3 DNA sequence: TGTGCCAGCAGTTCGGGGGACAGGGTGGACAATGAGCAGTTCTTC.

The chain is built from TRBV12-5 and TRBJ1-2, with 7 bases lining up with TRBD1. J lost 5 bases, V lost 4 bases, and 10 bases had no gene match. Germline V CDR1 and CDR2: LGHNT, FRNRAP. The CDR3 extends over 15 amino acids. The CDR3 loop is CASGSVGDREYGYTF. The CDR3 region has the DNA TGTGCTAGTGGTTCGGTGGGGGACAGAGAATATGGCTACACCTTC.

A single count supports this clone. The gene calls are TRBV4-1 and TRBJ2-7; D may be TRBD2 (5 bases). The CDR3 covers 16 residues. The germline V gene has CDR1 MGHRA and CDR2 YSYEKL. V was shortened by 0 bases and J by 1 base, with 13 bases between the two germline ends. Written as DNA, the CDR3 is TGCGCCAGCAGCCAAGACGGCCAACTAGGGTCCTACGAGCAGTACTTC. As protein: CASSQDGQLGSYEQYF.

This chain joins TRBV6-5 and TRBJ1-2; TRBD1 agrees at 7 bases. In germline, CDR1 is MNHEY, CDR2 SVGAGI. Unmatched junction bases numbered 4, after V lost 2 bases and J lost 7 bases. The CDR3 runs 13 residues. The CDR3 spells CASSYKGAGGYTF. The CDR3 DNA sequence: TGTGCCAGCAGTTACAAGGGGGCGGGTGGCTACACCTTC.

The CDR3 region is CASNNAGGFNSPLHF. The CDR3 DNA sequence: TGTGCCAGCAACAATGCAGGGGGCTTTAATTCACCCCTCCACTTT. The chain uses TRBV6-5 and TRBJ1-6; TRBD1 matches at 8 bases. The CDR3 covers 15 residues. The ends lost 7 bases at V and 6 bases at J; junction bases unmatched: 8. Germline CDR1 is MNHEY and CDR2 is SVGAGI.

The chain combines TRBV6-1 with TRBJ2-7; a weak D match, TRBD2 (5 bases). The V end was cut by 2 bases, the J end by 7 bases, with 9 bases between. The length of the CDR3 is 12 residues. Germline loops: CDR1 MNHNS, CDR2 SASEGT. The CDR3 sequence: CASSEWRREQYF. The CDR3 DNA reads TGTGCCAGCAGTGAATGGAGGCGTGAGCAGTACTTC.

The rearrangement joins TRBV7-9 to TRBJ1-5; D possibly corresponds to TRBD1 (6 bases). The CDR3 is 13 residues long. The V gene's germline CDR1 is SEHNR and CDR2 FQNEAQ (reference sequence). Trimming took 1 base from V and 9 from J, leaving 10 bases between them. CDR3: CASSLEGVGPQHF. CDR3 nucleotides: TGTGCCAGCAGCTTAGAGGGGGTTGGGCCCCAGCATTTT.

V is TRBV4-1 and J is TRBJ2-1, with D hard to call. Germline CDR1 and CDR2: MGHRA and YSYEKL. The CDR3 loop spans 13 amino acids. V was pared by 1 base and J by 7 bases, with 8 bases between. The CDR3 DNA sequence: TGCGCCAGCAGCCAAGTGAGGCGAAATGAGCAGTTCTTC. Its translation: CASSQVRRNEQFF.

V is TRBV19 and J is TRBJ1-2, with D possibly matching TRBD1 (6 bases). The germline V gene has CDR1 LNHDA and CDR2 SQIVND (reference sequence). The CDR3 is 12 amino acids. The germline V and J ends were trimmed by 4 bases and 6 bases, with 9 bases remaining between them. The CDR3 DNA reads TGTGCCAGTAGTACAGGGGCCGATGGCTACACCTTC. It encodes CASSTGADGYTF.

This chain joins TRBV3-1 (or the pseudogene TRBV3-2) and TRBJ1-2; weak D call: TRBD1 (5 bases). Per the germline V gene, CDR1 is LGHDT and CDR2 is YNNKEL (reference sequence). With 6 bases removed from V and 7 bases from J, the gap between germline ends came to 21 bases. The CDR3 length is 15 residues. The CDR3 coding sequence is TGTGCCAGCAGTCCTACTACTCAGGGTATTTCTGGCTACACCTTC. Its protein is CASSPTTQGISGYTF.

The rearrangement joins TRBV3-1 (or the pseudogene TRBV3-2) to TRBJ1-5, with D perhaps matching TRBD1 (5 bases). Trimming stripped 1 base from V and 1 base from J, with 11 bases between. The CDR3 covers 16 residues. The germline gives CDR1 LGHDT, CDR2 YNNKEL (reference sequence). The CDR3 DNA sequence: TGTGCCAGCAGCCAAGCGTCAGGGATGAGCAATCAGCCCCAGCATTTT. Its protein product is CASSQASGMSNQPQHF.

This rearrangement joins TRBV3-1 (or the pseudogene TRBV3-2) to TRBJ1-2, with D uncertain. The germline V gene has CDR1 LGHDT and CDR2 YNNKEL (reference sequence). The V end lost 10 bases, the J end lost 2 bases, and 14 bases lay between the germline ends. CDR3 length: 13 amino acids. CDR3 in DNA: TGTGCCACCCGGGGAGGGCTGAACTATGGCTACACCTTC. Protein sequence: CATRGGLNYGYTF.

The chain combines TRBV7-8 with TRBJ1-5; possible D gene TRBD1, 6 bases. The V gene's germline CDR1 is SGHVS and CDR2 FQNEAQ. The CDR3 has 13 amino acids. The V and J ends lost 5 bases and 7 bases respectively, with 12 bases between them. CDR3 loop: CASSTGWEQPQHF. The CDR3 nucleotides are TGTGCCAGCAGCACAGGGTGGGAGCAGCCCCAGCATTTT.

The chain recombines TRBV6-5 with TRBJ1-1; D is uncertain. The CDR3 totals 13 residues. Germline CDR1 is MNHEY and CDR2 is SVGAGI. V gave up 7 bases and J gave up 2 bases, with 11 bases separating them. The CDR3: CASKLTENTEAFF. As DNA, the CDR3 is TGTGCCAGCAAACTTACAGAAAACACTGAAGCTTTCTTT.

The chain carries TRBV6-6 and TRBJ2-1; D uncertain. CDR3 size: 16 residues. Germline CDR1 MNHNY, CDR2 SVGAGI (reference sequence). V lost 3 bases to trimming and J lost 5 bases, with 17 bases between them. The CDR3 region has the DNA TGTGCCAGCAGTTATGGCAATAGCCACGGTGACAATGAGCAGTTCTTC. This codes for CASSYGNSHGDNEQFF.

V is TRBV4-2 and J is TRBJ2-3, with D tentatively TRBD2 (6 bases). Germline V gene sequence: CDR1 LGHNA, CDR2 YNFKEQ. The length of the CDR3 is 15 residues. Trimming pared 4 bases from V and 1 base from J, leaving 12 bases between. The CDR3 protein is CASSLGGRGTDTQYF. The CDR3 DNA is TGTGCCAGCAGCCTAGGAGGGCGGGGCACAGATACGCAGTATTTT.

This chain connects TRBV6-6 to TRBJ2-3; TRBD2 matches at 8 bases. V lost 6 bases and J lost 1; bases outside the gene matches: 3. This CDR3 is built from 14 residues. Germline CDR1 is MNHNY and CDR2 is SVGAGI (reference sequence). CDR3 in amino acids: CASRKAGGTDTQYF. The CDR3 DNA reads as TGTGCCAGCAGAAAAGCGGGGGGCACAGATACGCAGTATTTT.